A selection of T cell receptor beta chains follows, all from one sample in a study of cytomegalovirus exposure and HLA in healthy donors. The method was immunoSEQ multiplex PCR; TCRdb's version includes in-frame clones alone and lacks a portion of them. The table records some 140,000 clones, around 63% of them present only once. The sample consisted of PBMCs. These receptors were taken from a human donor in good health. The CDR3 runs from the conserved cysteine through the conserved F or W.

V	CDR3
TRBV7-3	CASSRDSGQPQHF
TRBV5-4	CASSQGQNRVGYTF
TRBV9	CASSRTSGRETQYF
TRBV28	CASTWTSGNTDTQYF
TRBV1	CTSSQRGRAHYEQFF
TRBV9	CASSPSGRWETQYF
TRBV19	CASSARGYEQYF
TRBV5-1	CASSLGTSGRDYEQYF
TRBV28	CASSLGQNYGYTF
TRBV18	CASSPQNDQETQYF
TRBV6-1	CASNPPGAYEQYF
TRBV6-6	CASSHSGGTGELFF